These 17 T cell receptor beta chains originate from one sample sequenced in a study of T cell responses to AZD1222 COVID-19 vaccine. Here immunoSEQ multiplex PCR was the method, and the copy in TCRdb shows in-frame clones only, minus some. The sample records 70,000 to 90,000 clones, about 89% being singletons. This material consisted of peripheral blood, taken on day 0 of AZD1222 vaccination. These receptors came from an adult in good health.

The chain carries TRBV27 and TRBJ2-7, with 8 bases matching TRBD2. Germline trimming cut 8 bases from V and 6 bases from J; bases unmatched to any gene: 18. CDR1 is MNHEY, CDR2 SMNVEV, per germline (reference sequence). The CDR3 covers 16 residues. This CDR3 is CASRRSGSQREVEQYF. For the CDR3, the DNA is TGTGCCAGCCGGAGAAGCGGGAGTCAGAGGGAGGTCGAGCAGTACTTC.

The chain carries TRBV3-1 (or the pseudogene TRBV3-2) and TRBJ2-6; no definite D call. Trimming pared 4 bases from V and 1 base from J, leaving 11 bases between. Germline lookup yields CDR1 LGHDT and CDR2 YNNKEL (reference sequence). There are 16 residues in the CDR3. The CDR3 DNA is TGTGCCAGCAGCCTAGGCGGTGGGTCTGGGGCCAACGTCCTGACTTTC. Protein: CASSLGGGSGANVLTF.

Written as DNA, the CDR3 is TGTGCCAGCTCAAGGGGACAGTTCCAAGAGACCCAGTACTTC. It yields the protein CASSRGQFQETQYF. The chain couples TRBV18 to TRBJ2-5; 7 bases match TRBD1. Germline-derived CDR1 and CDR2 are KGHSH and LQKENI. V shed 5 bases and J 1 base; nucleotides not matched to a gene: 4. The length of the CDR3 is 14 residues.

The J gene is TRBJ2-4, the V gene TRBV5-6, with 9 bases matching TRBD2. This CDR3 contains 14 residues. V dropped 3 bases and J dropped 3; count of bases not matched to a gene: 1. Germline V CDR1 and CDR2: SGHDT, YYEEEE. CDR3 in amino acids: CASSYSGSKNIQYF. CDR3 sequence (DNA): TGTGCCAGCAGCTATAGCGGGAGCAAAAACATTCAGTACTTC.

This chain joins TRBV7-3 and TRBJ2-5; 8 bases align to TRBD2. Trimming cost V 5 bases and J 4 bases; bases outside gene matches: 6. The CDR3 has 14 amino acids. The germline V gene encodes CDR1 SGHTA and CDR2 FQGTGA. The CDR3 loop is CASSPGLAVETQYF. CDR3 DNA: TGTGCCAGCAGCCCCGGACTAGCAGTAGAGACCCAGTACTTC.

The rearrangement joins TRBV5-6 to TRBJ2-3; 11 nucleotides line up with TRBD2. Germline-derived CDR1 and CDR2 are SGHDT and YYEEEE. CDR3 length: 17 residues. Trimming took 0 bases from V and 4 from J; bases not matched to a gene: 7. In DNA form, the CDR3 reads TGTGCCAGCAGCTTGGCGGCTAGCGGGAGGAGGCCAGATACGCAGTATTTT. It codes for CASSLAASGRRPDTQYF.

V gene TRBV5-6 combines with J gene TRBJ1-5; 10 bases are shared with TRBD1. Germline assignment: CDR1 SGHDT and CDR2 YYEEEE. This CDR3 is built from 15 residues. The ends lost 0 bases at V and 5 bases at J; junction bases unmatched: 2. The DNA for the CDR3 is TGTGCCAGCAGCTTGGGGGACAGGGGACATCAGCCCCAGCATTTT. Amino acids: CASSLGDRGHQPQHF.

This clone was counted a few times. CDR3 region: CASMAGGTPNEQFF. CDR3 sequence (DNA): TGTGCCAGCATGGCGGGAGGCACTCCCAATGAGCAGTTCTTC. The rearrangement links TRBV5-4 to TRBJ2-1; 8 bases fit TRBD2. Trimming removed 6 bases from V and 6 bases from J; junction bases left unmatched: 8. The CDR3 extends over 14 amino acids. The germline V gene encodes CDR1 SGHNT and CDR2 YYREEE (reference sequence).

V gene TRBV7-8 combines with J gene TRBJ2-7, with TRBD1 matching over 7 bases. The CDR3 has 15 amino acids. After removal of 2 bases from V and 3 bases from J, the junction contained 7 bases not matched to a gene. Germline V gene data show CDR1 as SGHVS and CDR2 as FQNEAQ. The CDR3 DNA sequence: TGTGCCAGCAGCTTAAAAGCCCGGGACAGCTACGAGCAGTACTTC. Residues: CASSLKARDSYEQYF.

This clone was seen a handful of times. The chain recombines TRBV5-1 with TRBJ2-7; D is undetermined. CDR1 is SGHRS, CDR2 YFSETQ, per germline. The CDR3 spans 13 residues. The V end was cut by 3 bases, the J end by 3 bases, with 10 bases between. The CDR3 bases are TGCGCCAGCAGCTCTAGGTCAGACTACGAGCAGTACTTC. Its protein is CASSSRSDYEQYF.

The chain links TRBV2 to TRBJ2-7; tentative D call: TRBD1 (6 bases). The CDR3 spans 13 residues. Germline V gene lookup returns CDR1 SNHLY and CDR2 FYNNEI. V lost 8 bases to trimming and J lost 4 bases, with 15 bases between them. In nucleotides, the CDR3 is TGTGCCAGCCAGTCCCAAGGGGGTTACGAGCAGTACTTC. Protein product: CASQSQGGYEQYF.

CDR3 loop: CASSVGQFNQPQHF. Written as DNA, the CDR3 is TGTGCCAGCAGCGTAGGACAGTTCAATCAGCCCCAGCATTTT. This chain links TRBV9 with TRBJ1-5; a weak D match, TRBD1 (5 bases). V lost 0 bases to trimming and J lost 3 bases, with 7 bases between them. CDR3 length: 14 amino acids. Germline V gene sequence: CDR1 SGDLS, CDR2 YYNGEE.

The chain links TRBV28 to TRBJ1-1, with unresolved D. There are 13 residues in the CDR3. Per germline, CDR1 MDHEN and CDR2 SYDVKM. Trimming took 3 bases from V and 4 from J, leaving 9 bases between them. Written as DNA, the CDR3 is TGTGCCAGCAGTTTGATATACGGCACTGAAGCTTTCTTT. The encoded protein is CASSLIYGTEAFF. The whole variable domain, filled in from reference TRBV28 and TRBJ1-1, reads DVKVTQSSRYLVKRTGEKVFLECVQDMDHENMFWYRQDPGLGLRLIYFSYDVKMKEKGDIPEGYSVSREKKERFSLILESASTNQTSMYLCASSLIYGTEAFFGQGTRLTVV.

The V gene is TRBV3-1 (or the pseudogene TRBV3-2), the J gene TRBJ2-7; D unclear. Trimming removed 4 bases at V and 4 bases at J, with 8 bases between. This CDR3 spans 12 amino acids. In germline, CDR1 is LGHDT, CDR2 YNNKEL (reference sequence). CDR3 DNA: TGTGCCAGCAGCCCGCGAGGTTACGAGCAGTACTTC. It translates to CASSPRGYEQYF.

This chain uses TRBV6-2 or TRBV6-3 with TRBJ1-1; 7 bases align to TRBD1. Germline values: CDR1 MNHEY, CDR2 SVGEGT. The CDR3 has 14 residues. Trimming took 2 bases from V and 5 from J; bases not matched to a gene: 5. In DNA, the CDR3 is TGTGCCAGCAGTTACCTTAGACAGGGAACTGAAGCTTTCTTT. Translated, it gives CASSYLRQGTEAFF.

In nucleotides, the CDR3 is TGTGCCAGCAGTTACCAAGACAGCTCCTATGGCTACACCTTC. Amino acid sequence: CASSYQDSSYGYTF. This chain uses TRBV6-2 or TRBV6-3 with TRBJ1-2; tentative D call: TRBD1 (5 bases). Germline values: CDR1 MNHEY, CDR2 SVGEGT. The CDR3 consists of 14 residues. V shed 2 bases and J shed 4 bases, with 11 bases lying between them.

The chain has TRBV3-1 (or the pseudogene TRBV3-2) and TRBJ2-1; 7 nucleotides agree with TRBD1. V shed 2 bases and J 5 bases; nucleotides not matched to a gene: 0. The CDR3 has 13 residues. The germline gives CDR1 LGHDT, CDR2 YNNKEL (reference sequence). CDR3 in amino acids: CASSQTGDNEQFF. The CDR3 bases are TGTGCCAGCAGCCAAACAGGGGACAATGAGCAGTTCTTC.